These 25 T cell receptor beta chains share one sample of origin, sequenced in a study of cytomegalovirus exposure and HLA in healthy donors (dated by TCRdb to about 2017). To prepare the library, the immunoSEQ multiplex PCR assay was applied. For the multiplex PCR, a mixture combining 60 forward primers for TCR Vbeta segments and 13 reverse primers for TCR Jbeta segments was used. The table comes from immuneACCESS by way of TCRdb, which keeps in-frame sequences with V and J called. Part of the clones is missing from these tables; in studies checked, under half for an unresolved V gene and the rest for unknown reasons. In all, the sample holds approximately 80,000 clones, and about 77% of those were seen once. About 2.7% of the sample is taken by the ten largest. What was sequenced was PBMCs. Every receptor here comes from a male donor in good health and CMV-seropositive.

The chain is built from TRBV9 and TRBJ2-2; maybe TRBD2 (6 bases). With 4 bases removed from V and 6 bases from J, the gap between germline ends came to 25 bases. Germline values: CDR1 SGDLS, CDR2 YYNGEE. This CDR3 has 18 amino acids. CDR3 sequence (DNA): TGTGCCAGCAGCCCCGTAAAGATGAAGGAGGGGATTCCCGGGGAGCTGTTTTTT. Translated, it gives CASSPVKMKEGIPGELFF.

The chain couples TRBV6-5 to TRBJ1-5; the D is unclear. The ends were cut back, 4 bases at V and 0 bases at J, with 10 bases in the middle. Per germline, CDR1 MNHEY and CDR2 SVGAGI. The CDR3 covers 15 residues. The DNA for the CDR3 is TGTGCCAGCAGTTCACAGAGATATAGCAATCAGCCCCAGCATTTT. This sequence encodes CASSSQRYSNQPQHF.

To note about this clone: One junction end disagrees with the germline gene, perhaps due to a read error. The chain joins TRBV4-2 to TRBJ2-5; perhaps TRBD2 as D (5 bases). Per the germline V gene, CDR1 is LGHNA and CDR2 is YNFKEQ. This CDR3 comprises 13 residues. The chain's CDR3 is CASSQDPLGGLNF. The CDR3 bases are TGTGCCAGCAGCCAAGATCCCCTAGGAGGTCTGAACTTC.

The chain has TRBV5-6 and TRBJ2-2; 8 positions agree with TRBD1. The CDR3 totals 14 residues. V shed 7 bases, J shed 6 bases, and the junction held 8 bases outside the gene matches. CDR1 and CDR2 from the germline V gene are SGHDT and YYEEEE. As DNA, the CDR3 is TGTGCCAGCGACTCGACAGGGGACCCCGGGGAGCTGTTTTTT. It encodes CASDSTGDPGELFF. Full variable domain (remainder filled in from reference TRBV5-6 and TRBJ2-2): DAGVTQSPTHLIKTRGQQVTLRCSPKSGHDTVSWYQQALGQGPQFIFQYYEEEERQRGNFPDRFSGHQFPNYSSELNVNALLLGDSALYLCASDSTGDPGELFFGEGSRLTVL.

V usage is TRBV27 and J usage is TRBJ2-1; 7 positions agree with TRBD2. CDR1 is MNHEY, CDR2 SMNVEV, per germline (reference sequence). J was trimmed by 1 base and V by 4 bases; bases with no gene match: 4. The CDR3 consists of 15 residues. The CDR3, as DNA: TGTGCCAGCAGTTCAGGACTAGGGTCCTACAATGAGCAGTTCTTC. Translating it yields CASSSGLGSYNEQFF.

This chain links TRBV27 with TRBJ2-5; D not resolved. The germline V gene has CDR1 MNHEY and CDR2 SMNVEV (reference sequence). V lost 5 bases and J 0 bases, leaving 4 bases between the germline ends. The CDR3 is 12 amino acids. CDR3 nucleotide sequence: TGTGCCAGCAGTCGGTACCAAGAGACCCAGTACTTC. It specifies CASSRYQETQYF.

The V gene is TRBV6-5, the J gene TRBJ2-5, with D possibly being TRBD2 (5 bases). Germline assignment: CDR1 MNHEY and CDR2 SVGAGI. The CDR3 runs to 13 residues. V was shortened by 0 bases and J by 5 bases, with 7 bases between the two germline ends. The CDR3 DNA reads as TGTGCCAGCAGTTACTCTGAGCGGGAGACCCAGTACTTC. Protein product: CASSYSERETQYF.

The chain employs TRBV15 and TRBJ2-2; the D is unclear. This CDR3 is 13 amino acids long. Per germline, CDR1 LNHNV and CDR2 YYDKDF (reference sequence). Trimming left V 1 base short and J 4 bases short, with 4 bases between. The CDR3 reads CATSRVVTGELFF. The CDR3 region has the DNA TGTGCCACCAGCAGAGTAGTCACCGGGGAGCTGTTTTTT.

The V gene is TRBV19, the J gene TRBJ1-1; D is unresolved. The ends were cut back, 4 bases at V and 3 bases at J, with 3 bases in the middle. The length of the CDR3 is 11 residues. Germline CDR1 is LNHDA and CDR2 is SQIVND (reference sequence). CDR3 nucleotide sequence: TGTGCCAGTAGTACATACACTGAAGCTTTCTTT. Its translation is CASSTYTEAFF. The variable domain in full, with the rest retrieved from reference TRBV19 and TRBJ1-1, is DGGITQSPKYLFRKEGQNVTLSCEQNLNHDAMYWYRQDPGQGLRLIYYSQIVNDFQKGDIAEGYSVSREKKESFPLTVTSAQKNPTAFYLCASSTYTEAFFGQGTRLTVV.

The chain is built from TRBV2 and TRBJ1-5, with 7 bases lining up with TRBD1. The CDR3 sequence is 14 residues long. Germline V lookup: CDR1 SNHLY, CDR2 FYNNEI. V trimming: 7 bases; J trimming: 4 bases; junction bases outside the gene matches: 7. The DNA of the CDR3 is TGTGCCAGCAACAGGGGAATTTCAAATCAGCCCCAGCATTTT. This gives the protein CASNRGISNQPQHF. The variable domain in full, completed from reference TRBV2 and TRBJ1-5, reads EPEVTQTPSHQVTQMGQEVILRCVPISNHLYFYWYRQILGQKVEFLVSFYNNEISEKSEIFDDQFSVERPDGSNFTLKIRSTKLEDSAMYFCASNRGISNQPQHFGDGTRLSIL.

Concerning this clone itself: At the DNA level, this CDR3 is encoded by other sequences in the same sample as well. The chain joins TRBV18 to TRBJ2-7; 9 bases are shared with TRBD1. The CDR3 sequence is 14 residues long. Germline V gene sequence: CDR1 KGHSH, CDR2 LQKENI. V trimming: 2 bases; J trimming: 4 bases; junction bases outside the gene matches: 3. CDR3 bases: TGTGCCAGCTCACCATCGGACAGGGGATACGAGCAGTACTTC. Translation: CASSPSDRGYEQYF.

This chain uses TRBV28 with TRBJ1-2; 9 nucleotides line up with TRBD1. This CDR3 has 15 amino acids. Germline CDR1 is MDHEN and CDR2 is SYDVKM. With V trimmed by 4 bases and J by 4 bases, 7 bases remained unmatched. The CDR3 DNA reads as TGTGCCAGCAGTTCAGGACAGGGGAGATCCTATGGCTACACCTTC. Its translation is CASSSGQGRSYGYTF.

This clone was seen more than once but under ten times. J is TRBJ2-6 and V is TRBV7-3, with 8 bases identical to TRBD2. This CDR3 contains 17 residues. CDR1 is SGHTA, CDR2 FQGTGA, per germline. J lost 1 base, V lost 2 bases, and 4 bases had no gene match. In DNA form, the CDR3 reads TGTGCCAGCAGCTTATATGGCGGGAGGTCTGGGGCCAACGTCCTGACTTTC. It is translated as CASSLYGGRSGANVLTF.

The V gene is TRBV21-1, the J gene TRBJ2-5; TRBD1, the table's D call, lacks a check against the DNA. TRBV21-1 is marked as a pseudogene. The CDR3 spans 14 residues. The CDR3 is CASNDRDRGETQYF. The CDR3 nucleotides read TGTGCCAGCAACGACCGGGACAGGGGAGAGACCCAGTACTTC.

The gene calls are TRBV28 and TRBJ2-3; weak D call: TRBD2 (5 bases). The CDR3 consists of 14 residues. Trimming left V 3 bases short and J 2 bases short, with 9 bases between. Germline CDR1 is MDHEN and CDR2 is SYDVKM. The CDR3, as DNA: TGTGCCAGCAGTTTCGCGACTACCACAGATACGCAGTATTTT. It translates to CASSFATTTDTQYF.

V usage is TRBV7-9 and J usage is TRBJ1-1; 11 bases line up with TRBD1. V lost 5 bases and J lost 10; bases outside the gene matches: 3. Germline CDR1 SEHNR, CDR2 FQNEAQ (reference sequence). The CDR3 consists of 12 residues. CDR3 protein: CASSGDRGGAFF. CDR3 DNA sequence: TGTGCCAGCAGCGGGGACAGGGGGGGAGCTTTCTTT.

V is TRBV4-3 and J is TRBJ2-1, with no clear D. CDR3 length: 15 residues. Trimming removed 0 bases at V and 9 bases at J, with 15 bases between. Germline V gene data show CDR1 as LGHNA and CDR2 as YSLEER. The CDR3 loop is CASSQDQQRRGEQFF. The DNA of the CDR3 is TGCGCCAGCAGCCAAGACCAGCAGAGGCGTGGTGAGCAGTTCTTC.

A few counts support this clone. V is TRBV7-9 and J is TRBJ2-5; 7 nucleotides line up with TRBD2. The CDR3 sequence is 12 residues long. Germline V CDR1 and CDR2: SEHNR, FQNEAQ (reference sequence). V dropped 8 bases and J dropped 9; count of bases not matched to a gene: 9. The CDR3 sequence: CASSLGGRAQYF. The CDR3 DNA sequence: TGTGCCAGCTCACTGGGGGGGAGGGCCCAGTACTTC.

CDR3 residues: CASSQEFASGTGELFF. CDR3 bases: TGCGCCAGCAGCCAAGAGTTCGCCAGTGGCACCGGGGAGCTGTTTTTT. This chain uses TRBV4-1 with TRBJ2-2; no firm D call. The germline V and J ends were trimmed by 0 bases and 4 bases, with 12 bases remaining between them. The CDR3 is made up of 16 amino acids. CDR1 and CDR2 from the germline V gene are MGHRA and YSYEKL.

V usage is TRBV25-1 and J usage is TRBJ2-5, with TRBD2 as a possible D gene (5 bases). The end of the DNA fits TRBJ2-7 better, so the J call may be wrong. The CDR3 runs to 14 residues. In germline, CDR1 is MGHDK, CDR2 SYGVNS. The CDR3 bases are TGTGCCAGCAGTGGCGGGCTCCCCCTCTACGAGCAGTACTTC. Translation: CASSGGLPLYEQYF.

This clone was detected only a few times. The J gene is TRBJ2-1, the V gene TRBV28; 11 bases fit TRBD2. The J segment lost 10 bases and the V segment lost 4 bases, leaving 15 bases of the junction unmatched. Per germline, CDR1 MDHEN and CDR2 SYDVKM. CDR3 length: 17 amino acids. The CDR3 spells CASSSTGLAAPEREQFF. CDR3 in DNA: TGTGCCAGCAGTTCAACGGGACTAGCGGCCCCTGAGCGGGAGCAGTTCTTC.

The chain couples TRBV27 to TRBJ1-5, with no clear D. CDR1 and CDR2 from the germline V gene are MNHEY and SMNVEV (reference sequence). The length of the CDR3 is 15 residues. Trimming cost V 3 bases and J 2 bases, with 11 bases left between them. The CDR3 spells CASSLGPLGNQPQHF. CDR3 bases: TGTGCCAGCAGTTTGGGCCCCCTTGGCAATCAGCCCCAGCATTTT.

The J gene is TRBJ1-5, the V gene TRBV29-1, with 8 bases lining up with TRBD1. Per germline, CDR1 SQVTM and CDR2 ANQGSEA. The CDR3 loop spans 13 amino acids. With 5 bases clipped from V and 7 bases from J, the junction kept 7 bases outside the gene matches. This CDR3 reads CSVLTGAFQPQHF. CDR3 coding DNA: TGCAGCGTTTTGACAGGGGCTTTCCAGCCCCAGCATTTT.

In its sample, this clone was seen once. V usage is TRBV28 and J usage is TRBJ1-5, with D possibly matching TRBD1 (6 bases). This CDR3 comprises 15 residues. Trimming removed 4 bases from V and 6 bases from J, with 16 bases in between. CDR1 is MDHEN and CDR2 is SYDVKM in the germline V gene. DNA of the CDR3: TGTGCCAGCAGTTCCCATACAGGGATCTTTCAGCCCCAGCATTTT. Residues: CASSSHTGIFQPQHF.

This clone showed up just a few times. The V gene is TRBV30, the J gene TRBJ2-7; D not resolved. This CDR3 is 13 amino acids long. Germline V CDR1 and CDR2: GTSNPN, SVGIG (reference sequence). Trimming cost V 2 bases and J 6 bases, with 14 bases left between them. CDR3 region: CAWSSSRLGEQYF. CDR3 sequence (DNA): TGTGCCTGGAGTTCCTCGCGGCTTGGCGAGCAGTACTTC.